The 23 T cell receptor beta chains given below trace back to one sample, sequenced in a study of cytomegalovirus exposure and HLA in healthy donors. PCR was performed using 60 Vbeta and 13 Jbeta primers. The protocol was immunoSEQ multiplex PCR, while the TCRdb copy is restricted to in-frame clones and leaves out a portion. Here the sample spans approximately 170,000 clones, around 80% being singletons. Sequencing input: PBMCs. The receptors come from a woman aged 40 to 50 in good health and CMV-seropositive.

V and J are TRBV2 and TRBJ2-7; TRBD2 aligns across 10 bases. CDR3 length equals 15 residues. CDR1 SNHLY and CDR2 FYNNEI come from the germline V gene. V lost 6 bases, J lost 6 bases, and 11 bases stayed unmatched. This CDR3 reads CASSVLLAGSGEQYF. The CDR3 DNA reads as TGTGCCAGCAGCGTATTACTAGCGGGGTCTGGCGAGCAGTACTTC.

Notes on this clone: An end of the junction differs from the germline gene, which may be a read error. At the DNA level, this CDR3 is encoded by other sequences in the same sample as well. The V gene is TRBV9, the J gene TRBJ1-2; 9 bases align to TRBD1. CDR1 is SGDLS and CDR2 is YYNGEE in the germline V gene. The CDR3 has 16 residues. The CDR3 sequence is CASSEGTGRRNYGYTF. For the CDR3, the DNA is TGCGCCAGCAGCGAGGGGACAGGGAGACGTAACTATGGCTACACCTTC.

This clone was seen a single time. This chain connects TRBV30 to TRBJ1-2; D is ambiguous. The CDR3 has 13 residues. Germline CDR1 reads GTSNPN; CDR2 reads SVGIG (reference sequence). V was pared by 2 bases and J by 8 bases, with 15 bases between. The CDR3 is CAWSLSLAGGYTF. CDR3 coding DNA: TGTGCCTGGAGTCTATCACTAGCCGGGGGCTACACCTTC.

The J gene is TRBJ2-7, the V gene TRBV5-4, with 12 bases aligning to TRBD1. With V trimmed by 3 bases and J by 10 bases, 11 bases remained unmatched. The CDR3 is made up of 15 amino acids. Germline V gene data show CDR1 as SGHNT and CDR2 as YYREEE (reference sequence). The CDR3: CASSSNPGQGAEQYF. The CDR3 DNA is TGTGCCAGCAGCTCCAACCCGGGACAGGGGGCGGAACAGTACTTC.

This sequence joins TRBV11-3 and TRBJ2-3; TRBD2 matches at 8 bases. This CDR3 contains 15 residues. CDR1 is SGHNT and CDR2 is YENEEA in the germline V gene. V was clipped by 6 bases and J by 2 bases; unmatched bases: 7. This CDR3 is CASSRGGQYTDTQYF. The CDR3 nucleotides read TGTGCCAGCAGTCGGGGGGGGCAATACACAGATACGCAGTATTTT.

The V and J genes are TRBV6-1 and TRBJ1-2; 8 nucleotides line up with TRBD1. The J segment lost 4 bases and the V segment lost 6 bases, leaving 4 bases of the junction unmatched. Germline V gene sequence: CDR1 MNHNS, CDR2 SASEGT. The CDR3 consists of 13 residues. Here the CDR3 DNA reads TGTGCCAGCAGCCGAGGGACAGGCTATGGCTACACCTTC. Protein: CASSRGTGYGYTF.

The CDR3 region is CASSGRAGNQPQHF. CDR3 sequence (DNA): TGTGCCAGTAGTGGGAGGGCTGGCAATCAGCCCCAGCATTTT. J is TRBJ1-5 and V is TRBV19; D gene unclear. The germline CDR1 and CDR2 sequences are LNHDA and SQIVND (reference sequence). The length of the CDR3 is 14 residues. With 5 bases removed from V and 2 bases from J, the gap between germline ends came to 10 bases.

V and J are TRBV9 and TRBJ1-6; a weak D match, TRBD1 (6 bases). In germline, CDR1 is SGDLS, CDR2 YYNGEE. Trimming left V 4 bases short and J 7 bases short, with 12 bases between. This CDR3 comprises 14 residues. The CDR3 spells CASSTGTPNSPLHF. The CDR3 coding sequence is TGTGCCAGCAGCACCGGGACACCCAATTCACCCCTCCACTTT.

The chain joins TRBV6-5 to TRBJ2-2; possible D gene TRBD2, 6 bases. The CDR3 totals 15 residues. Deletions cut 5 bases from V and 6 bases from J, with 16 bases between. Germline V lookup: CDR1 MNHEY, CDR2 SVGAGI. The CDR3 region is CASSRTSGGAGELFF. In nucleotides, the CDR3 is TGTGCCAGCAGTAGGACGTCCGGGGGAGCCGGGGAGCTGTTTTTT.

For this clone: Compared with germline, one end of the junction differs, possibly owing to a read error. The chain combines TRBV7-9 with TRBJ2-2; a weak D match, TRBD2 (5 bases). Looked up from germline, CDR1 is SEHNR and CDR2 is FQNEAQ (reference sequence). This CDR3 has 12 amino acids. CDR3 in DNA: TGTTCCAGCAGAGTCGGGAACAGTGAGCTGTTTTTT. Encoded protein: CSSRVGNSELFF.

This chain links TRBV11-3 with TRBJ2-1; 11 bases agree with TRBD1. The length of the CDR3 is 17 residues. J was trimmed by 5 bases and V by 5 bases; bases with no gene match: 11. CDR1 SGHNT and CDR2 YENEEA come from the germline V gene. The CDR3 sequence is CASSRITGQGANNEQFF. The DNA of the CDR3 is TGTGCCAGCAGCCGAATCACAGGACAGGGGGCCAACAATGAGCAGTTCTTC.

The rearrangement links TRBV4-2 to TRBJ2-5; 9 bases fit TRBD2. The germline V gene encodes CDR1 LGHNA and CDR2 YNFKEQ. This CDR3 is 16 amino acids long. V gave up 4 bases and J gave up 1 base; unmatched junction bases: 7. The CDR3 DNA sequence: TGTGCCAGCAGCCCCTCTAGCGGGGCCGCCCAAGAGACCCAGTACTTC. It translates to CASSPSSGAAQETQYF.

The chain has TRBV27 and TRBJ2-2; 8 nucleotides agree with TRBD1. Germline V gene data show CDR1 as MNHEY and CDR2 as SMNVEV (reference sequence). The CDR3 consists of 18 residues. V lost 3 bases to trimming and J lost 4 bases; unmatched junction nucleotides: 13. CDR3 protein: CASSFRTGSFGGTGELFF. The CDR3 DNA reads TGTGCCAGCAGTTTCCGGACAGGGAGTTTTGGGGGCACCGGGGAGCTGTTTTTT.

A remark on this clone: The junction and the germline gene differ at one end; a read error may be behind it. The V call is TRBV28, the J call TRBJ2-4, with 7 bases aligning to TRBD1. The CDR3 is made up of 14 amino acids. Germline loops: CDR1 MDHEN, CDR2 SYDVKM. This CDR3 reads CASSHTGVGNSQYF. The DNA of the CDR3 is TGTGCCAGCAGTCATACAGGGGTCGGGAACAGTCAGTACTTC.

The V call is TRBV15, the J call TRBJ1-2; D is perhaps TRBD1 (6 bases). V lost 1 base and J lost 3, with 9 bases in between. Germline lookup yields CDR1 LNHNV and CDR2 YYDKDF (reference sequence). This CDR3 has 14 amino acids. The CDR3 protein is CATSRAQGYYGYTF. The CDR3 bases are TGTGCCACCAGCAGAGCGCAGGGGTACTATGGCTACACCTTC.

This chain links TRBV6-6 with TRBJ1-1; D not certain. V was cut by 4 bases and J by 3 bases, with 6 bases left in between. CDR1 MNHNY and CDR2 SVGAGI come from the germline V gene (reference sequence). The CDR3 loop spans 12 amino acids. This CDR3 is CASSFEDTEAFF. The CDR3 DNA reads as TGTGCCAGCAGTTTCGAGGACACTGAAGCTTTCTTT.

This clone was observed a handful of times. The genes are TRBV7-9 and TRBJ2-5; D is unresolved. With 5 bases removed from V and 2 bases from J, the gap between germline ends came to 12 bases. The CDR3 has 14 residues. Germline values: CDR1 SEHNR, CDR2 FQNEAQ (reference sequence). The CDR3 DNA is TGTGCCAGCAGCGGTAGGTGGGCACAAGAGACCCAGTACTTC. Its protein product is CASSGRWAQETQYF.

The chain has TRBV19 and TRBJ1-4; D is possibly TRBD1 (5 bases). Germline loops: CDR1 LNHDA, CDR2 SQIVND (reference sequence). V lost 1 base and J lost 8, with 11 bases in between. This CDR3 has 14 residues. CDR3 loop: CASSIAGLREKLFF. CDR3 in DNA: TGTGCCAGTAGTATAGCAGGGCTCCGGGAAAAACTGTTTTTT. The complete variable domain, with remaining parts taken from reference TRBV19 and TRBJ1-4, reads DGGITQSPKYLFRKEGQNVTLSCEQNLNHDAMYWYRQDPGQGLRLIYYSQIVNDFQKGDIAEGYSVSREKKESFPLTVTSAQKNPTAFYLCASSIAGLREKLFFGSGTQLSVL.

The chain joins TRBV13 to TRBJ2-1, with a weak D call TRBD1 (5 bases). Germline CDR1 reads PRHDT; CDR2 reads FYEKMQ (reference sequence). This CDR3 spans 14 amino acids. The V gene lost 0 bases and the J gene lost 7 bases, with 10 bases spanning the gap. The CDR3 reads CASSLGTVKNEQFF. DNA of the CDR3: TGTGCCAGCAGCTTAGGGACAGTTAAGAATGAGCAGTTCTTC.

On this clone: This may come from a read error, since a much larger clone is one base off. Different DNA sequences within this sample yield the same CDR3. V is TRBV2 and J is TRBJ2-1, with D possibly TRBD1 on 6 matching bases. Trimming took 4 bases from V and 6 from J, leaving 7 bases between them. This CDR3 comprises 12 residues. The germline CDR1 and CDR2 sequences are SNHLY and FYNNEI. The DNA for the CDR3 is TGTGCCAGCAGTGGCAGGGGCAATGAGCAGTTCTTC. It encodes CASSGRGNEQFF.

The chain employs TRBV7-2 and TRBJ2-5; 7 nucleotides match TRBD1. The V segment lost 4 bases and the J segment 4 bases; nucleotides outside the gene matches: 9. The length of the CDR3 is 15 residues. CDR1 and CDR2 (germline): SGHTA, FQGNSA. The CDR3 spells CASSSQGVDGETQYF. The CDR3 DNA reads TGTGCCAGCAGCTCCCAGGGGGTCGATGGAGAGACCCAGTACTTC.

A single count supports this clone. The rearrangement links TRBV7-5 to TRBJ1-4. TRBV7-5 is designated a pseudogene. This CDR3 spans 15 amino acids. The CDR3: CARSLGFSGNEKLFF. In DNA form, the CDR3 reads TGTGCCAGAAGCTTAGGTTTTAGCGGGAATGAAAAACTGTTTTTT.

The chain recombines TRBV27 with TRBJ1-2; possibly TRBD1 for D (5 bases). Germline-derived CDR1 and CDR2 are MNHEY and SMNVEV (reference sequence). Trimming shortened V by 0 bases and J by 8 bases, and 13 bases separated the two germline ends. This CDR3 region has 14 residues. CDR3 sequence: CASSLSGQGYGYTF. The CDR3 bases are TGTGCCAGCAGTTTATCGGGCCAGGGTTACGGCTACACCTTC.